This T cell receptor beta chain was sequenced during a study of identical twins. TCRdb re-called the 5' RACE reads with MiXCR, one entry per CDR3 protein. The profile shows about 1.7 million distinct CDR3 sequences, about 32% of them singletons. For this clonotype: Its cognate antigen is unknown.

The V end lost 8 bases, the J end lost 4 bases, and 15 bases lay between the germline ends. There are 14 residues in the CDR3. CDR1 is MGHDK and CDR2 is SYGVNS in the germline V gene. Study conclusions and caveats: Fewer insertions were carried by abundant cord blood beta clonotypes, but none was seen in memory repertoires. Twin sharing of out-of-frame TCR alpha was underestimated by models in monozygotic pairs.

Sequencing was carried out using cord blood. This chain uses TRBV25-1 with TRBJ1-3; maybe TRBD1 (6 bases). This clonotype was sampled from a newborn girl in good health. The CDR3 reads CASGSGVSGNTIYF. CDR3 nucleotides: TGTGCCAGCGGATCAGGGGTGTCAGGAAACACCATATATTTT.